This paragraph covers one T cell receptor beta chain sequence. Its specificity is unknown. A second PCR of roughly 7 to 11 cycles used a sample-barcoded 5' primer and a J-beta primer mix. TCRdb redid the calling of the 5' RACE reads with MiXCR, one entry per CDR3 protein. Of some 700,000 distinct CDR3 sequences detected, about 20% appear once; the ten largest clones hold approximately 20%. The entry originates in a study of blood T cells in healthy people across ages. This CDR3 is built from 16 residues. The V and J ends lost 0 bases and 2 bases, in that order; junction bases with no gene match: 6. Germline V gene sequence: CDR1 SGDLS, CDR2 YYNGEE. No fewer than 6 million PBMCs went into each sample. The extraction recovered at least 5.5 micrograms of total RNA per sample. Study observations and caveats: Naive CD4+ cell counts and diversity both ran higher in long-lived than in aged donors.

This receptor was identified in a man aged 70-80 years in good health. The material sequenced was blood. J is TRBJ2-3 and V is TRBV9, with 7 bases lining up with TRBD2. The CDR3 nucleotides are TGTGCCAGCAGCGTAGCAGAGACTAGCCCCACAGATACGCAGTATTTT. Translation gives CASSVAETSPTDTQYF.